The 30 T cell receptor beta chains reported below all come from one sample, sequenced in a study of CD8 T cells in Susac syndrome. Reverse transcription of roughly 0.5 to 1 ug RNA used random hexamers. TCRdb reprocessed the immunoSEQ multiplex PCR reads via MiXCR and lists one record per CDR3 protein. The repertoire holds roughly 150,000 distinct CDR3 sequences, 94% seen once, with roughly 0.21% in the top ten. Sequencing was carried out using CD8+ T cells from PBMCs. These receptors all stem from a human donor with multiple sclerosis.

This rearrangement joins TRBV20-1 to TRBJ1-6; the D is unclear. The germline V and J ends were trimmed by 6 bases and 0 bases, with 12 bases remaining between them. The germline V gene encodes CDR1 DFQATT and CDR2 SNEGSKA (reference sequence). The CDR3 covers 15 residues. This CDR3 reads CSARTTSSYNSPLHF. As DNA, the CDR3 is TGCAGTGCCCGGACTACCAGCTCCTATAATTCACCCCTCCACTTT.

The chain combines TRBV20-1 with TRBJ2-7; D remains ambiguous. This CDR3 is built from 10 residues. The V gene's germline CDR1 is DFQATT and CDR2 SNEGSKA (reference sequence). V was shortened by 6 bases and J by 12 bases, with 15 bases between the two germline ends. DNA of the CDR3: TGCAGTGCGGCGACTTCTGTGGGGTACTTC. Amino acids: CSAATSVGYF.

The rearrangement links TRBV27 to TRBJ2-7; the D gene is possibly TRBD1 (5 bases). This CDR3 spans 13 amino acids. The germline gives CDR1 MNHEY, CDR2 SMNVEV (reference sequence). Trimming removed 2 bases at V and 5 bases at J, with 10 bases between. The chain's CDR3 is CASSLLDRDEQYF. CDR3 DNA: TGTGCCAGCAGTTTACTAGACAGAGACGAGCAGTACTTC.

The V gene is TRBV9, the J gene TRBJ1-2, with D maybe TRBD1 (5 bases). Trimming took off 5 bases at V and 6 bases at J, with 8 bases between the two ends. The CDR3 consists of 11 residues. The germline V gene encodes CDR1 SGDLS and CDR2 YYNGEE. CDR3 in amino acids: CASRGRDGYTF. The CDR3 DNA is TGTGCCAGCAGAGGCAGGGATGGCTACACCTTC.

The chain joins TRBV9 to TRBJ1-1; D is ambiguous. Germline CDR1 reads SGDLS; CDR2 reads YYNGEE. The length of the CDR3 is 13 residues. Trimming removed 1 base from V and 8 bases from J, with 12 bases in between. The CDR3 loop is CASSVSRSAEAFF. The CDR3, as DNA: TGTGCCAGCAGCGTATCCCGGTCGGCGGAAGCTTTCTTT. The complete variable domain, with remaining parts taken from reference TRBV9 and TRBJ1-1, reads DSGVTQTPKHLITATGQRVTLRCSPRSGDLSVYWYQQSLDQGLQFLIQYYNGEERAKGNILERFSAQQFPDLHSELNLSSLELGDSALYFCASSVSRSAEAFFGQGTRLTVV.

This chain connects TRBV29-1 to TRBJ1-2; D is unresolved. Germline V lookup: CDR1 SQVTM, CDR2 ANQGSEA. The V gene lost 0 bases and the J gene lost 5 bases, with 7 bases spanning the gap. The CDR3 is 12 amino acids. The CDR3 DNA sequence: TGCAGCGTTGAAGATGGAGGGTATGGCTACACCTTC. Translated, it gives CSVEDGGYGYTF.

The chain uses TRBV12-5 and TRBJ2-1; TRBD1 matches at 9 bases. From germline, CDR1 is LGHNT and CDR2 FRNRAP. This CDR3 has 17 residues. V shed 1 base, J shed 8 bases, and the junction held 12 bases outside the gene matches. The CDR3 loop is CASGLDPDRGNRDEQFF. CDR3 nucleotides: TGTGCTAGTGGTTTGGACCCGGACAGGGGAAACCGCGATGAGCAGTTCTTC.

DNA of the CDR3: TGTGCCAGCAGCCAAGGGACTAGCGGGGGGGGCACAGATACGCAGTATTTT. It specifies CASSQGTSGGGTDTQYF. The V and J genes are TRBV14 and TRBJ2-3; TRBD2 aligns across 15 bases. This CDR3 region has 17 residues. V gave up 1 base and J gave up 1 base; unmatched junction bases: 0. Per the germline V gene, CDR1 is SGHDN and CDR2 is FVKESK.

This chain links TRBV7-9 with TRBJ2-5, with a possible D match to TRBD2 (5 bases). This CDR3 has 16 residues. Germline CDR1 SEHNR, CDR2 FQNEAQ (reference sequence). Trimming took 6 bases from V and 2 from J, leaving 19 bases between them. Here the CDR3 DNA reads TGTGCCAGCAGTGTTAAGGGCCCTAGGAGGCAAGAGACCCAGTACTTC. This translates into CASSVKGPRRQETQYF.

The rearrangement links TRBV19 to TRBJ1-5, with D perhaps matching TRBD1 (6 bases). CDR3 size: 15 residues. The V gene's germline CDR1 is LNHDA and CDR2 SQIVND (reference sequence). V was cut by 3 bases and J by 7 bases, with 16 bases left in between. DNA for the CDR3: TGTGCCAGTAGTATTGGTCGGGGGCTCGGACAGCCCCAGCATTTT. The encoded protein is CASSIGRGLGQPQHF. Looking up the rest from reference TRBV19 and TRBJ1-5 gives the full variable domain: DGGITQSPKYLFRKEGQNVTLSCEQNLNHDAMYWYRQDPGQGLRLIYYSQIVNDFQKGDIAEGYSVSREKKESFPLTVTSAQKNPTAFYLCASSIGRGLGQPQHFGDGTRLSIL.

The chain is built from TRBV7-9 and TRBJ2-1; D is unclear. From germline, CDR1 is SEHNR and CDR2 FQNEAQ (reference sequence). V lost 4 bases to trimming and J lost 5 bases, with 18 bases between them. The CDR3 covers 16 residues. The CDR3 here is CASSSDNGVIDNEQFF. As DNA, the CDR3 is TGTGCCAGCAGCTCAGACAATGGGGTCATCGACAATGAGCAGTTCTTC.

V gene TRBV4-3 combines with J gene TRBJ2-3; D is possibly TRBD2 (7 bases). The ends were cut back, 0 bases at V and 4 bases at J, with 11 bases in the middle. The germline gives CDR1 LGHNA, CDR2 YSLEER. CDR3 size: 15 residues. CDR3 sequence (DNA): TGCGCCAGCAGCCAAGATCGAGGGGGGGCAGATACGCAGTATTTT. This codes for CASSQDRGGADTQYF.

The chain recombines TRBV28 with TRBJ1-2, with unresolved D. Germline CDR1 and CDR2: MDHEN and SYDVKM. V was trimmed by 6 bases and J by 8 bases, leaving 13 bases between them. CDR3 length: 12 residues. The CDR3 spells CASRVPGEGYTF. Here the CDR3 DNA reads TGTGCCAGCAGAGTCCCCGGGGAGGGCTACACCTTC.

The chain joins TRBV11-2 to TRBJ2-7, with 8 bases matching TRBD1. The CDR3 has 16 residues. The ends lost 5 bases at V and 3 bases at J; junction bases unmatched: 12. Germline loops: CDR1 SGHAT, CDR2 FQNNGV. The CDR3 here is CASSITSGGEHYEQYF. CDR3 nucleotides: TGTGCCAGCAGCATCACGTCAGGGGGCGAGCACTACGAGCAGTACTTC.

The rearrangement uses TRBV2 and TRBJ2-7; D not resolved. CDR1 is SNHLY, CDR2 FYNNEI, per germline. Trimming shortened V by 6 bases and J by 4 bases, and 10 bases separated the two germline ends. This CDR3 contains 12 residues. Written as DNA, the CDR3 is TGTGCCAGCAGGAACCTCGATTACGAGCAGTACTTC. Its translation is CASRNLDYEQYF.

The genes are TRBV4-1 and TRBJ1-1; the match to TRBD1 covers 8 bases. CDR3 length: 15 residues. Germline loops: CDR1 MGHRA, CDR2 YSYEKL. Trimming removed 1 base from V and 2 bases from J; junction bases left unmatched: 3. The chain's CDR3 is CASSQGTGQNTEAFF. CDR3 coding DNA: TGCGCCAGCAGCCAAGGGACAGGGCAAAACACTGAAGCTTTCTTT.

CDR3 coding DNA: TGTGCCAGCAGCCACGGGGGGGACGTCTATGGCTACACCTTC. This encodes CASSHGGDVYGYTF. The chain uses TRBV7-9 and TRBJ1-2; D possibly corresponds to TRBD1 (5 bases). V lost 5 bases and J 4 bases, leaving 14 bases between the germline ends. Germline V gives CDR1 SEHNR, CDR2 FQNEAQ (reference sequence). The CDR3 spans 14 residues.

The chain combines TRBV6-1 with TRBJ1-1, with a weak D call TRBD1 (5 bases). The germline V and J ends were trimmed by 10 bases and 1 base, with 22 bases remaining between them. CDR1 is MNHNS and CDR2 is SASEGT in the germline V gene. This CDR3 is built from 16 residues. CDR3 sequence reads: CATPSDTKRSNTEAFF. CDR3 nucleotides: TGTGCCACCCCGTCGGACACAAAACGATCGAACACTGAAGCTTTCTTT.

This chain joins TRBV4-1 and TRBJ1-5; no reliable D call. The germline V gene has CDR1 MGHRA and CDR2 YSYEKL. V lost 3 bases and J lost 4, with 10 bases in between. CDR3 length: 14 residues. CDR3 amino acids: CASSHQGRNQPQHF. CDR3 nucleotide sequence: TGCGCCAGCAGCCACCAAGGTCGGAATCAGCCCCAGCATTTT.

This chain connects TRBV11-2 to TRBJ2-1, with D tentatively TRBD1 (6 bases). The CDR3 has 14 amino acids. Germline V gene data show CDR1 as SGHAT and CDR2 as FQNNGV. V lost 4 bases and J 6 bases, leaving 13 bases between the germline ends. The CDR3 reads CASSSYRVRNEQFF. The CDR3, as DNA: TGTGCCAGCAGCTCATACAGGGTCCGCAATGAGCAGTTCTTC.

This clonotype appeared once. The CDR3 bases are TGTGCCAGCAGCCATTTTGAGGGGACGGAGGCATGGGATACGCAGTATTTT. Its translation is CASSHFEGTEAWDTQYF. V and J are TRBV3-1 and TRBJ2-3, with D possibly being TRBD1 or TRBD2 (5 bases each). The germline V gene has CDR1 LGHDT and CDR2 YNNKEL (reference sequence). This CDR3 has 17 amino acids. V was trimmed by 3 bases and J by 6 bases, leaving 22 bases between them.

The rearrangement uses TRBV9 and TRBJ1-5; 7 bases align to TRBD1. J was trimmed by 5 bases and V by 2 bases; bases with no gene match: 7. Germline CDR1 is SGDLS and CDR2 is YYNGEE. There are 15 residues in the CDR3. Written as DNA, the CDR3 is TGTGCCAGCAGCGTGGAAGACAGGGTGGATCAGCCCCAGCATTTT. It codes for CASSVEDRVDQPQHF.

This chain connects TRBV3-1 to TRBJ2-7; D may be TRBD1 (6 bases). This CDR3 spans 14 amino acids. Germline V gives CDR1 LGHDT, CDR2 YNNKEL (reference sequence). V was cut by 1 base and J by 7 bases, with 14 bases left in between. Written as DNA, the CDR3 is TGTGCCAGCAGCCAAGGAAGGGGGTTTAGGGAGCAGTACTTC. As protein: CASSQGRGFREQYF.

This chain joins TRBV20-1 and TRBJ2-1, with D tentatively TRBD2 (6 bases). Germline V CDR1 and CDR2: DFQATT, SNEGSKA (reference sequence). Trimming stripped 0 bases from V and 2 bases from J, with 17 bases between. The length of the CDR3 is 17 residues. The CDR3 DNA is TGCAGTGCTAGAGACCCCCCCTTAGCGGACCCCTACAATGAGCAGTTCTTC. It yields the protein CSARDPPLADPYNEQFF.

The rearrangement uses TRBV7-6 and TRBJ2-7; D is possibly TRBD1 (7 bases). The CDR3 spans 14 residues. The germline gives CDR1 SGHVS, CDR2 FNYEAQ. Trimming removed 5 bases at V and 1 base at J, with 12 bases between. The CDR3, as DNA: TGTGCCAGCAGCCCAGGGGGGCCTTCCTACGAGCAGTACTTC. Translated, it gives CASSPGGPSYEQYF.

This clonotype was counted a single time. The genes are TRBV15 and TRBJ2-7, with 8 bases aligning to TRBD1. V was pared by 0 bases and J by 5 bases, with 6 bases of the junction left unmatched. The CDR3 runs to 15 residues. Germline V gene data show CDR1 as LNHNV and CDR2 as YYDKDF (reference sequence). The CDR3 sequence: CATSRDRGRLHEQYF. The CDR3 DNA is TGTGCCACCAGCAGAGACAGGGGGCGGTTGCACGAGCAGTACTTC. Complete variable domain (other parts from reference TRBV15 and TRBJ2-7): DAMVIQNPRYQVTQFGKPVTLSCSQTLNHNVMYWYQQKSSQAPKLLFHYYDKDFNNEADTPDNFQSRRPNTSFCFLDIRSPGLGDTAMYLCATSRDRGRLHEQYFGPGTRLTVT.

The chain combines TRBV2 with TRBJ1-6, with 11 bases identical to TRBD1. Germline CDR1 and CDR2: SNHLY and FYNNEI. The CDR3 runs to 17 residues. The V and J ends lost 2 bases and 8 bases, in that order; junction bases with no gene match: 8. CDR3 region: CASSETIQGQGDSPLHF. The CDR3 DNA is TGTGCCAGCAGTGAAACCATCCAGGGACAGGGGGATTCACCCCTCCACTTT.

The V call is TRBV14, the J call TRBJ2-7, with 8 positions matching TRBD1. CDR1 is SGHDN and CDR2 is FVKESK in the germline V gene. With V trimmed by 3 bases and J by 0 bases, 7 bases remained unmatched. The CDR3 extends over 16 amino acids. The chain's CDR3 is CASSHEGQVSSYEQYF. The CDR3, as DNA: TGTGCCAGCAGCCACGAGGGACAGGTCAGCTCCTACGAGCAGTACTTC.

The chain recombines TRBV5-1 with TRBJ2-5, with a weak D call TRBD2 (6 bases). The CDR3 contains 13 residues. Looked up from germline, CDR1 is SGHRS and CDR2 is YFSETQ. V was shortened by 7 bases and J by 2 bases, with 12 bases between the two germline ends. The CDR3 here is CASGPGEQETQYF. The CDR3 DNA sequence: TGCGCCAGCGGCCCGGGGGAACAAGAGACCCAGTACTTC.

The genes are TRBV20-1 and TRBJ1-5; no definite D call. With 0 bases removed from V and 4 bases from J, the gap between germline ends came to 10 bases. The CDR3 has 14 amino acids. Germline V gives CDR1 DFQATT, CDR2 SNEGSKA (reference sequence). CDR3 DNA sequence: TGCAGTGCTAGAGATGAAGCCTTAAATCAGCCCCAGCATTTT. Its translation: CSARDEALNQPQHF.